This paragraph reports one T cell receptor beta chain. The data originate from a study of blood T cell repertoires in COVID-19. Profiling relied on immunoSEQ multiplex PCR, and the TCRdb table lists in-frame clones only, not all of them. Here the sample spans around 200,000 clones, approximately 87% being singletons. Germline CDR1 MNHEY, CDR2 SMNVEV (reference sequence). Trimming cost V 6 bases and J 2 bases; bases outside gene matches: 6. This CDR3 is built from 14 residues. The J gene is TRBJ2-5, the V gene TRBV27, with 7 nucleotides matching TRBD2. Sequencing used peripheral blood. The source is a woman in her 50s with acute or convalescent COVID-19. The CDR3 DNA sequence: TGTGCCAGCAGGTCACTAGCGTCACAAGAGACCCAGTACTTC. It yields the protein CASRSLASQETQYF.